This T cell receptor beta chain derives from a study of T cell responses to AZD1222 COVID-19 vaccine. Study-wide context: The study pooled second doses at about 4 or about 12 weeks. General study points: Spike as a whole was targeted by vaccine-associated CD4 TCRs, dominant at 160-218 and 743-854. Two AZD1222 administrations were followed by greater Spike-specific TCR breadth and depth.

Sequenced by immunoSEQ multiplex PCR; TCRdb stores in-frame clones only, minus some. The repertoire holds around 120,000 clones, approximately 90% seen once, with roughly 2.3% in the top ten. This CDR3 region has 14 residues. From germline, CDR1 is LGHDT and CDR2 YNNKEL (reference sequence). Trimming stripped 3 bases from V and 5 bases from J, with 13 bases between. Turning to this clone: Its target is not known.

The source was peripheral blood, collected on day 0 of AZD1222 vaccination. This TCR was recovered from an adult in good health. The V gene is TRBV3-1 (or the pseudogene TRBV3-2), the J gene TRBJ1-2, with no clear D. The CDR3 here is CASSHEDIMYGYTF. Written as DNA, the CDR3 is TGTGCCAGCAGCCACGAAGACATCATGTATGGCTACACCTTC.